Each of the 30 T cell receptor beta chains below was sequenced from the same sample in a study of blood T cell repertoires in COVID-19 (dated by TCRdb to 2019 to 2021). The library was obtained by the immunoSEQ multiplex PCR assay. Here the immuneACCESS table is served through TCRdb, limited to in-frame sequences with V and J called. Missing clones are a known gap in these copies; in checked studies unresolved V genes cover under half, and the rest lacks a known reason. The table for this sample lists approximately 150,000 clones; approximately 90% of them were counted only once. The ten largest account for 2.5% to 3.5% of the sample. Sequenced input: peripheral blood. The origin of the receptors is a woman between 55 and 75 years old with active COVID-19.

The chain links TRBV7-9 to TRBJ2-4, with 8 bases lining up with TRBD1. CDR1 and CDR2 from the germline V gene are SEHNR and FQNEAQ (reference sequence). The CDR3 covers 15 residues. The V and J ends lost 2 bases and 1 base, in that order; junction bases with no gene match: 1. CDR3 in amino acids: CASSLNRGAKNIQYF. The CDR3 bases are TGTGCCAGCAGCTTAAACAGGGGGGCCAAAAACATTCAGTACTTC.

This clone was picked up a small number of times. The J gene is TRBJ1-2, the V gene TRBV12-3 or TRBV12-4; a possible D gene is TRBD1 (6 bases). This CDR3 spans 13 amino acids. Deletions cut 6 bases from V and 1 base from J, with 9 bases between. CDR3 coding DNA: TGTGCCAGCAGCCGAGGGGGTAACTATGGCTACACCTTC. It translates to CASSRGGNYGYTF.

This clone was counted once. Here the CDR3 reads CASSPETGQPQHF. In DNA form, the CDR3 reads TGTGCCAGCAGTCCTGAGACAGGCCAGCCCCAGCATTTT. The V gene is TRBV6-4, the J gene TRBJ1-5; D may be TRBD1 (6 bases). V lost 5 bases to trimming and J lost 7 bases, with 12 bases between them. The V gene's germline CDR1 is MRHNA and CDR2 SNTAGT. CDR3 length: 13 residues.

V usage is TRBV12-5 and J usage is TRBJ1-4; D gene uncertain. This CDR3 region has 14 residues. V was shortened by 3 bases and J by 4 bases, with 9 bases between the two germline ends. Per germline, CDR1 LGHNT and CDR2 FRNRAP. The CDR3 here is CASGFGVNNEKLFF. The CDR3 nucleotides are TGTGCTAGTGGTTTCGGGGTCAATAATGAAAAACTGTTTTTT. The variable domain in full, with the rest retrieved from reference TRBV12-5 and TRBJ1-4, is DARVTQTPRHKVTEMGQEVTMRCQPILGHNTVFWYRQTMMQGLELLAYFRNRAPLDDSGMPKDRFSAEMPDATLATLKIQPSEPRDSAVYFCASGFGVNNEKLFFGSGTQLSVL.

On this clone itself: Sequence at one end of the junction differs from germline and may be a read error. The chain joins TRBV7-2 to TRBJ2-5, with D perhaps matching TRBD2 (6 bases). The CDR3 totals 14 residues. The germline V gene has CDR1 SGHTA and CDR2 FQGNSA. This CDR3 reads CASSWDLRQGTQYF. DNA for the CDR3: TGTGCCAGCAGCTGGGACTTGCGGCAAGGGACCCAGTACTTC.

V is TRBV12-3 or TRBV12-4 and J is TRBJ1-4; D is undetermined. Trimming left V 0 bases short and J 10 bases short, with 6 bases between. The CDR3 runs 12 residues. DNA of the CDR3: TGTGCCAGCAGTTTAGCGCCAGGAAAACTGTTTTTT. Its protein is CASSLAPGKLFF.

V gene TRBV7-2 combines with J gene TRBJ2-6, with TRBD1 matching over 8 bases. V shed 5 bases, J shed 0 bases, and the junction held 6 bases outside the gene matches. The CDR3 covers 17 residues. Germline V CDR1 and CDR2: SGHTA, FQGNSA. The CDR3 DNA reads TGTGCCAGCAGCGGGCAGGGGGCTACCTCTGGGGCCAACGTCCTGACTTTC. Amino acid sequence: CASSGQGATSGANVLTF. Supplemented by reference TRBV7-2 and TRBJ2-6, the full variable domain reads GAGVSQSPSNKVTEKGKDVELRCDPISGHTALYWYRQSLGQGLEFLIYFQGNSAPDKSGLPSDRFSAERTGGSVSTLTIQRTQQEDSAVYLCASSGQGATSGANVLTFGAGSRLTVL.

CDR3 amino acids: CASSPQAGYEQYF. As DNA, the CDR3 is TGTGCCAGCAGCCCCCAGGCGGGCTACGAGCAGTACTTC. The chain is built from TRBV4-2 and TRBJ2-7, with TRBD2 as a possible D gene (5 bases). The germline V and J ends were trimmed by 4 bases and 3 bases, with 10 bases remaining between them. CDR1 is LGHNA, CDR2 YNFKEQ, per germline. The CDR3 is 13 residues long.

J is TRBJ2-1 and V is TRBV6-5; weak D call: TRBD2 (6 bases). CDR1 and CDR2 (germline): MNHEY, SVGAGI. The V end lost 0 bases, the J end lost 6 bases, and 9 bases lay between the germline ends. The CDR3 totals 14 residues. The CDR3 region has the DNA TGTGCCAGCAGTTACTCGGGGGGTGTCAATGAGCAGTTCTTC. Translated, it gives CASSYSGGVNEQFF.

J is TRBJ2-1 and V is TRBV18, with 11 bases fitting TRBD2. Germline values: CDR1 KGHSH, CDR2 LQKENI. V was clipped by 3 bases and J by 7 bases; unmatched bases: 5. The CDR3 is 15 residues long. CDR3 amino acids: CASSPGLADRNEQFF. DNA for the CDR3: TGTGCCAGCTCACCGGGACTAGCGGACCGGAATGAGCAGTTCTTC.

This chain uses TRBV28 with TRBJ2-7, with D perhaps TRBD2 (5 bases). V was cut by 3 bases and J by 9 bases, with 18 bases left in between. Germline V lookup: CDR1 MDHEN, CDR2 SYDVKM. The CDR3 spans 14 residues. Written as DNA, the CDR3 is TGTGCCAGCAGTTTGGTGTCTAGCTATATTGGGCAGTACTTC. The encoded protein is CASSLVSSYIGQYF.

This clone was recorded once. The chain couples TRBV6-5 to TRBJ2-5; possibly TRBD1 for D (6 bases). Germline lookup yields CDR1 MNHEY and CDR2 SVGAGI. The V end was cut by 6 bases, the J end by 2 bases, with 13 bases between. The CDR3 is 14 residues long. The CDR3 protein is CASSPLGHQETQYF. The CDR3 region has the DNA TGTGCCAGCAGCCCCCTGGGACATCAAGAGACCCAGTACTTC.

The chain couples TRBV11-2 to TRBJ1-1; possibly TRBD1 for D (5 bases). CDR1 is SGHAT, CDR2 FQNNGV, per germline. V was cut by 2 bases and J by 1 base, with 14 bases left in between. The CDR3 contains 16 residues. This CDR3 reads CASSLPRRTPNTEAFF. The CDR3 DNA reads as TGTGCCAGCAGCTTACCCCGCCGGACACCGAACACTGAAGCTTTCTTT.

This chain joins TRBV4-3 and TRBJ2-3, with TRBD2 matching over 7 bases. The CDR3 consists of 19 residues. The trim removed 4 bases at V and 0 bases at J, leaving 16 bases unmatched. CDR1 and CDR2 (germline): LGHNA, YSLEER. The CDR3: CASSPLLGGGTPSTDTQYF. The CDR3 nucleotides are TGCGCCAGCAGCCCCCTTCTGGGGGGGGGAACTCCTAGCACAGATACGCAGTATTTT.

In DNA, the CDR3 is TGTGCCAGCAGTGACCTCGCCTCCTCGACAGGGGTCGCCGGGGAGCTGTTTTTT. Protein product: CASSDLASSTGVAGELFF. The chain carries TRBV6-4 and TRBJ2-2; 8 bases fit TRBD1. Germline V CDR1 and CDR2: MRHNA, SNTAGT. With V trimmed by 2 bases and J by 6 bases, 14 bases remained unmatched. There are 18 residues in the CDR3.

This clone occurred once. The chain recombines TRBV3-1 (or the pseudogene TRBV3-2) with TRBJ2-3; 7 nucleotides line up with TRBD2. The germline gives CDR1 LGHDT, CDR2 YNNKEL (reference sequence). J gave up 0 bases and V 1 base, and 7 bases lay outside the gene matches. This CDR3 is built from 17 residues. Written as DNA, the CDR3 is TGTGCCAGCAGCCAAGCCGCTTTTAGCGGGAGCACAGATACGCAGTATTTT. Its translation is CASSQAAFSGSTDTQYF.

The CDR3 nucleotides are TGTGCCAGCAGCGGGACTAGCGGGAGTGTAGGCGGGGAGCTGTTTTTT. As protein: CASSGTSGSVGGELFF. The rearrangement links TRBV7-9 to TRBJ2-2; TRBD2 matches at 14 bases. V lost 5 bases, J lost 7 bases, and 6 bases stayed unmatched. The CDR3 spans 16 residues. CDR1 SEHNR and CDR2 FQNEAQ come from the germline V gene (reference sequence).

V usage is TRBV6-6 and J usage is TRBJ2-3; D ambiguous. The V and J ends lost 0 bases and 5 bases respectively, with 6 bases between them. The CDR3 extends over 13 amino acids. CDR1 and CDR2 (germline): MNHNY, SVGAGI (reference sequence). The CDR3 region is CASSYSRRDTQYF. The CDR3 DNA follows: TGTGCCAGCAGTTACTCGCGGAGAGATACGCAGTATTTT.

This clone was detected only once. V and J are TRBV7-6 and TRBJ2-1; 7 positions match TRBD2. Losses at the gene ends were 5 bases for V and 7 bases for J; bases not matched to a gene: 14. CDR3 length: 16 amino acids. Germline loops: CDR1 SGHVS, CDR2 FNYEAQ. The CDR3 is CASSVTAGVSQNEQFF. The DNA of the CDR3 is TGTGCCAGCAGCGTAACTGCGGGAGTATCACAGAATGAGCAGTTCTTC.

The chain combines TRBV29-1 with TRBJ2-7; D is possibly TRBD1 (6 bases). CDR3 size: 14 residues. CDR1 is SQVTM, CDR2 ANQGSEA, per germline. The ends were cut back, 4 bases at V and 0 bases at J, with 13 bases in the middle. The CDR3 coding sequence is TGCAGCGTTGCAGCCAGGGGAAACTCCTACGAGCAGTACTTC. Its translation is CSVAARGNSYEQYF.

The chain recombines TRBV5-5 with TRBJ2-6; 8 bases match TRBD1. There are 18 residues in the CDR3. CDR1 SGHKS and CDR2 YYEKEE come from the germline V gene (reference sequence). The J segment lost 0 bases and the V segment lost 2 bases, leaving 7 bases of the junction unmatched. CDR3 nucleotide sequence: TGTGCCAGCAGCTTCTCGTGGACAGGGCACTCTGGGGCCAACGTCCTGACTTTC. This gives the protein CASSFSWTGHSGANVLTF. Drawing the rest from reference TRBV5-5 and TRBJ2-6, the complete variable domain is DAGVTQSPTHLIKTRGQQVTLRCSPISGHKSVSWYQQVLGQGPQFIFQYYEKEERGRGNFPDRFSARQFPNYSSELNVNALLLGDSALYLCASSFSWTGHSGANVLTFGAGSRLTVL.

This chain connects TRBV3-1 (or the pseudogene TRBV3-2) to TRBJ2-2; TRBD2 aligns across 9 bases. There are 16 residues in the CDR3. Trimming removed 4 bases from V and 4 bases from J; junction bases left unmatched: 7. Germline V gene lookup returns CDR1 LGHDT and CDR2 YNNKEL (reference sequence). The CDR3 nucleotides read TGTGCCAGCAGCCCCTTAGCGGGAGCTAGCACCGGGGAGCTGTTTTTT. Translated, it gives CASSPLAGASTGELFF.

The rearrangement joins TRBV6-5 to TRBJ2-2; tentative D call: TRBD1 (6 bases). V lost 4 bases and J lost 7, with 13 bases in between. Germline lookup yields CDR1 MNHEY and CDR2 SVGAGI. CDR3 length: 14 residues. The CDR3 loop reads CASSLGLRGGELFF. DNA of the CDR3: TGTGCCAGCAGTTTAGGGCTCAGGGGCGGGGAGCTGTTTTTT.

This clone was recorded only once. The chain carries TRBV2 and TRBJ2-5; no reliable D call. This CDR3 spans 15 amino acids. CDR1 SNHLY and CDR2 FYNNEI come from the germline V gene. V was pared by 3 bases and J by 2 bases, with 13 bases between. CDR3 in amino acids: CASSDFGPGQETQYF. In nucleotides, the CDR3 is TGTGCCAGCAGTGATTTTGGGCCCGGACAAGAGACCCAGTACTTC.

The chain uses TRBV18 and TRBJ2-5; a weak D match, TRBD2 (6 bases). CDR3 length equals 16 residues. Trimming left V 3 bases short and J 4 bases short, with 18 bases between. Germline CDR1 reads KGHSH; CDR2 reads LQKENI. CDR3 in amino acids: CASSPEGSPRGETQYF. CDR3 sequence (DNA): TGTGCCAGCTCACCGGAGGGGTCCCCTAGGGGAGAGACCCAGTACTTC.

The chain employs TRBV4-1 and TRBJ2-7, with unresolved D. With 0 bases removed from V and 4 bases from J, the gap between germline ends came to 13 bases. Germline V gives CDR1 MGHRA, CDR2 YSYEKL. CDR3 length: 15 residues. The CDR3 DNA is TGCGCCAGCAGCCAAGATCGTCGAGGAACGTACGAGCAGTACTTC. Translation gives CASSQDRRGTYEQYF.

The chain joins TRBV7-9 to TRBJ2-2; a possible D gene is TRBD2 (5 bases). The CDR3 totals 16 residues. Between the trimmed V and J ends, which lost 5 bases and 0 bases, there was a span of 13 bases. CDR1 is SEHNR, CDR2 FQNEAQ, per germline (reference sequence). The CDR3 loop is CASSHLAGANTGELFF. As DNA, the CDR3 is TGTGCCAGCAGCCACCTGGCCGGGGCGAACACCGGGGAGCTGTTTTTT.

The chain joins TRBV1 to TRBJ2-4; TRBD2 is taken as the D call from the table, unchecked against the DNA. TRBV1 is marked as a pseudogene. This CDR3 is built from 17 residues. CDR3 coding DNA: TGCACCAGCAGCCCTCTAGCGGGAACGGGGGCCAAAAACATTCAGTACTTC. Translation gives CTSSPLAGTGAKNIQYF.

The rearrangement uses TRBV3-1 (or the pseudogene TRBV3-2) and TRBJ1-5, with TRBD1 matching over 8 bases. Per the germline V gene, CDR1 is LGHDT and CDR2 is YNNKEL (reference sequence). The junction had 3 bases not matched to a gene; V was cut back by 4 bases and J by 4 bases. There are 14 residues in the CDR3. As DNA, the CDR3 is TGTGCCAGCAGCCCGCAGGGGGCTAATCAGCCCCAGCATTTT. Translation: CASSPQGANQPQHF.

The J gene is TRBJ2-3, the V gene TRBV29-1; D not certain. The germline V gene has CDR1 SQVTM and CDR2 ANQGSEA. V gave up 4 bases and J gave up 5 bases, with 13 bases separating them. The CDR3 sequence is 13 residues long. The CDR3 sequence is CSVVGLAVDTQYF. DNA of the CDR3: TGCAGCGTTGTAGGTTTAGCTGTAGATACGCAGTATTTT.